Listed here are 2 T cell receptor beta chains from one sample, sequenced in a study of cytomegalovirus exposure and HLA in healthy donors. With 60 Vbeta and 13 Jbeta primers, the PCR was carried out. Profiling relied on immunoSEQ multiplex PCR, and the TCRdb table lists in-frame clones only, not all of them. The repertoire has some 70,000 clones, roughly 86% of them found once; the top ten carry 1.5% to 2%. Sequenced input: PBMCs. The source of these receptors is a man younger than 35 in good health and CMV-seronegative.

V usage is TRBV7-9 and J usage is TRBJ1-1, with no clear D. CDR3 length equals 13 residues. Trimming took 1 base from V and 1 from J, leaving 4 bases between them. Germline loops: CDR1 SEHNR, CDR2 FQNEAQ (reference sequence). Here the CDR3 reads CASSLVQNTEAFF. The CDR3 nucleotides are TGTGCCAGCAGCTTAGTTCAGAACACTGAAGCTTTCTTT.

CDR3 in amino acids: CATTGLPGSPLHF. The CDR3 bases are TGCGCCACCACGGGACTGCCGGGTTCACCCCTCCACTTT. The chain couples TRBV5-1 to TRBJ1-6; maybe TRBD1 (5 bases). This CDR3 is 13 amino acids long. In germline, CDR1 is SGHRS, CDR2 YFSETQ. Between the trimmed V and J ends, which lost 9 bases and 9 bases, there was a span of 16 bases.